Listed here is a single TCR beta chain. Only in-frame clones appear in the TCRdb table, and some are missing; sequencing was by immunoSEQ multiplex PCR. The sample has roughly 220,000 clones; roughly 83% are singletons. The record originates from a study of blood T cell repertoires in COVID-19. Donors were grouped by their self-reported clinical history. The CDR3 length is 15 residues. V shed 1 base and J shed 6 bases, with 13 bases lying between them. CDR1 is LGHNA, CDR2 YNFKEQ, per germline. The receptor comes from a woman aged 40 to 55 with acute COVID-19. Sequencing used PBMCs or T cells enriched from blood (not recorded which). The rearrangement uses TRBV4-2 and TRBJ1-5; D might be TRBD1 (6 bases). CDR3 sequence (DNA): TGTGCCAGCAGCCAAGTGGGGCGGACAGTTCAGCCCCAGCATTTT. It specifies CASSQVGRTVQPQHF.